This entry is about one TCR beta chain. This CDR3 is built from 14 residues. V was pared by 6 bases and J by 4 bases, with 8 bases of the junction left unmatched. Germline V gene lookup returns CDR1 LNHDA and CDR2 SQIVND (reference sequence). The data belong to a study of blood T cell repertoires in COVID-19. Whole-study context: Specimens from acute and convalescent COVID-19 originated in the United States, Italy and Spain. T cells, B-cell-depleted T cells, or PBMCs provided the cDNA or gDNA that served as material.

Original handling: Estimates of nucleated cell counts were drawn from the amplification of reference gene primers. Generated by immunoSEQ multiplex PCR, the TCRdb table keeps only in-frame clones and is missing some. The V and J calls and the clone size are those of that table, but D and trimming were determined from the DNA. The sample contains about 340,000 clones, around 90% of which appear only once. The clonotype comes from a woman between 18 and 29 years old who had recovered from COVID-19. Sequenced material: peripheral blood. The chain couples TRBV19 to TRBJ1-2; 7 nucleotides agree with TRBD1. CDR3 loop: CASSQGQPVYGYTF. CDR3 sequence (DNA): TGTGCCAGTAGCCAGGGACAGCCAGTCTATGGCTACACCTTC.